The present T cell receptor beta chain was sequenced within a study of cytotoxic CD8 clonotypes in ibrutinib-treated CLL. Study-level information: Response samples were drawn at a median of approximately 11 months of treatment, range 6 to 36. Notes on the study in general: Baseline clonality was higher than in age-matched healthy donors and moved in step with circulating CD8+ T-cell counts. With treatment, public clonotypes, which were uncommon, either contracted or remained stable.

Profiled with immunoSEQ multiplex PCR; TCRdb holds only in-frame clones, not every one. The sample has 40,000 or so clones; about 69% are singletons. This clone was detected only a few times. The antigen is unknown. Germline loops: CDR1 KGHSH, CDR2 LQKENI. This CDR3 has 15 amino acids. Trimming left V 3 bases short and J 0 bases short, with 9 bases between. Sequenced material: PBMCs, taken after 24 months of ibrutinib treatment. The chain joins TRBV18 to TRBJ1-5; D might be TRBD1 (5 bases). The receptor's source is a human donor with chronic lymphocytic leukemia. CDR3 DNA: TGTGCCAGCTCACCGGCAGGGAATAGCAATCAGCCCCAGCATTTT. This codes for CASSPAGNSNQPQHF.